A single T cell receptor (beta chain) is shown here with its context. The antigen remains unidentified. The sample is drawn from a study of yellow fever vaccine responses in identical twins. Findings and caveats of the study: The authors reported partly convergent, partly personalized vaccine responses in identical twins.

TCRdb processed the RT-PCR reads anew with MiXCR; each CDR3 protein has one entry. Of approximately 32,000 distinct CDR3 sequences in the sample, roughly 60% were seen once. Per germline, CDR1 SGDLS and CDR2 YYNGEE. V lost 0 bases to trimming and J lost 9 bases; unmatched junction nucleotides: 5. The CDR3 extends over 13 amino acids. The source of this sequence is a woman between 18 and 30 years old who received the yellow fever vaccine. The sequences come from T cells from blood (PBMCs), unsorted or a sorted subset (not recorded which), collected before or after yellow fever vaccination (not recorded which). V usage is TRBV9 and J usage is TRBJ2-7; 8 bases are a match to TRBD1. For the CDR3, the DNA is TGTGCCAGCAGCGTAGACGGACAGGGCGGGCAGTACTTC. Translated: CASSVDGQGGQYF.